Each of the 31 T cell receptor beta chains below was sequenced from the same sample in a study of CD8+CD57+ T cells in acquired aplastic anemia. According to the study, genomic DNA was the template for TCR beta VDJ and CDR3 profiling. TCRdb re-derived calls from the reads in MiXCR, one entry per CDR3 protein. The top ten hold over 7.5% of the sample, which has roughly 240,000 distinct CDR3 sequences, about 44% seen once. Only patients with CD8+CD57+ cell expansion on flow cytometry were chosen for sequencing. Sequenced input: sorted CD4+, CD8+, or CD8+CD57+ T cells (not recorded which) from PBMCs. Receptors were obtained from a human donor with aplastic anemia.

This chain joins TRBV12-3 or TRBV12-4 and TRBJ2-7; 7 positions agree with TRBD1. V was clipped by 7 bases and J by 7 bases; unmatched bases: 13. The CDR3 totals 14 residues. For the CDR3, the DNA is TGTGCCAGCAACCCCCGGGGACAGAGACAAGAGCAGTACTTC. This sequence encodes CASNPRGQRQEQYF.

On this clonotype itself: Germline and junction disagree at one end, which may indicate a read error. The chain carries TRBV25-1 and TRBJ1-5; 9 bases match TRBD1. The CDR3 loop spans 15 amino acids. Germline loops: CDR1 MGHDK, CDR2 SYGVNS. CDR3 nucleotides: TGTGCCAGCAGTGATTGGACAGGGGAATCTCAGCCCCTGCATTTT. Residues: CASSDWTGESQPLHF.

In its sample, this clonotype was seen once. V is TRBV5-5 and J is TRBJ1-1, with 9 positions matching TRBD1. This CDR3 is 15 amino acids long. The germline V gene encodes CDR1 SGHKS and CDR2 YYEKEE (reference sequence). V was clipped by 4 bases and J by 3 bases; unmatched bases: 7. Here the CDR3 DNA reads TGTGCCAGCAGCGACGGACAGGGGCTTGACACTGAAGCTTTCTTT. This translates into CASSDGQGLDTEAFF. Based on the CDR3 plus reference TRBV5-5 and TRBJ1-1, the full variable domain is DAGVTQSPTHLIKTRGQQVTLRCSPISGHKSVSWYQQVLGQGPQFIFQYYEKEERGRGNFPDRFSARQFPNYSSELNVNALLLGDSALYLCASSDGQGLDTEAFFGQGTRLTVV.

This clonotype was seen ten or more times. The CDR3 nucleotides read TGCAGTGCTAGGGGTCAACGGGGGTACAATGAGCAGTTCTTC. It codes for CSARGQRGYNEQFF. This chain connects TRBV20-1 to TRBJ2-1; the D gene is possibly TRBD2 (6 bases). The V end lost 3 bases, the J end lost 4 bases, and 13 bases lay between the germline ends. Looked up from germline, CDR1 is DFQATT and CDR2 is SNEGSKA (reference sequence). The CDR3 length is 14 residues.

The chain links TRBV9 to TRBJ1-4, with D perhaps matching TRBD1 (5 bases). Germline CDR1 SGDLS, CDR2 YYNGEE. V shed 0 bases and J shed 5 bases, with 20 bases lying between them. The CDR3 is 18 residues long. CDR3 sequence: CASSVEGAGGAYNEKLFF. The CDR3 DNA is TGTGCCAGCAGCGTAGAAGGTGCAGGAGGGGCCTACAATGAAAAACTGTTTTTT.

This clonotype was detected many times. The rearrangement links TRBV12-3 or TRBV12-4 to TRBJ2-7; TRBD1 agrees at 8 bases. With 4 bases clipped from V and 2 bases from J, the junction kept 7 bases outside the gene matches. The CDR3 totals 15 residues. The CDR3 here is CASSSSTGATYEQYF. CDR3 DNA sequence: TGTGCCAGCAGTTCGTCGACAGGGGCCACCTACGAGCAGTACTTC.

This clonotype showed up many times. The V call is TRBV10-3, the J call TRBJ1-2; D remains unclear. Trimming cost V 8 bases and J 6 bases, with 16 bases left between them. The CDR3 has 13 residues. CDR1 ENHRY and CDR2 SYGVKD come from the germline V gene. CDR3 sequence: CAIESEVEDGYTF. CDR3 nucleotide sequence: TGTGCCATCGAATCCGAGGTAGAGGATGGCTACACCTTC.

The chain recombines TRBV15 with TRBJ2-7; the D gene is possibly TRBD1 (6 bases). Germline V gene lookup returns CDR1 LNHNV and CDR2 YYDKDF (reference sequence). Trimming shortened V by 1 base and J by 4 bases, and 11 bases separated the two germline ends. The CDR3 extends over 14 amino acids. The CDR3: CATSRARTAYEQYF. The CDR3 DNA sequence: TGTGCCACCAGCAGAGCCCGGACAGCATACGAGCAGTACTTC. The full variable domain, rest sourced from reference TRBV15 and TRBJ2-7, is DAMVIQNPRYQVTQFGKPVTLSCSQTLNHNVMYWYQQKSSQAPKLLFHYYDKDFNNEADTPDNFQSRRPNTSFCFLDIRSPGLGDTAMYLCATSRARTAYEQYFGPGTRLTVT.

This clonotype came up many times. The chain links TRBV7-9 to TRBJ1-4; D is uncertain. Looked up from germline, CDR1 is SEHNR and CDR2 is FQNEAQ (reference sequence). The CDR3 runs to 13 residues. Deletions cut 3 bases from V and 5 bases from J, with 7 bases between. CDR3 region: CASSFGRNEKLFF. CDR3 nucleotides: TGTGCCAGCAGCTTTGGACGAAATGAAAAACTGTTTTTT.

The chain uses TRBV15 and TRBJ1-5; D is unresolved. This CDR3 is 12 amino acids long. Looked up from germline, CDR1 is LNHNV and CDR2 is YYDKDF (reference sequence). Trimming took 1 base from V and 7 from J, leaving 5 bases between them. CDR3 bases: TGTGCCACCAGCAGAGGTTGGCAGCCCCAGCATTTT. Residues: CATSRGWQPQHF.

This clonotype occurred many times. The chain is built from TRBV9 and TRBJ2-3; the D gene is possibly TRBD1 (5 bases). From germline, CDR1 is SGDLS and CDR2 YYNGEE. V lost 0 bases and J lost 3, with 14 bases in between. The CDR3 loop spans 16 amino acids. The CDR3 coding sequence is TGTGCCAGCAGCGTAGGTCAGGGCTTACTAACAGATACGCAGTATTTT. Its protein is CASSVGQGLLTDTQYF.

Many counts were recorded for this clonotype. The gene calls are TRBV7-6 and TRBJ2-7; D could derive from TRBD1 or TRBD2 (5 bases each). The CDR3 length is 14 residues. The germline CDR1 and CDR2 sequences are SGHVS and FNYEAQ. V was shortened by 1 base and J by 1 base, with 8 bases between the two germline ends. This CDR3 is CASSLGEGSYEQYF. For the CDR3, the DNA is TGTGCCAGCAGCTTAGGAGAGGGGTCCTACGAGCAGTACTTC.

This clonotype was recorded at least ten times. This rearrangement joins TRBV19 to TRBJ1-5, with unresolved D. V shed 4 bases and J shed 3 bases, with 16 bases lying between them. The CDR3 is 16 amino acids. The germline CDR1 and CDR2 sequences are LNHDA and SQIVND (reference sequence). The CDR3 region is CASSSSDRVINQPQHF. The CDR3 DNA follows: TGTGCCAGTAGTAGTTCGGATAGGGTGATCAATCAGCCCCAGCATTTT. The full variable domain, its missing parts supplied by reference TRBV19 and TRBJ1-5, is DGGITQSPKYLFRKEGQNVTLSCEQNLNHDAMYWYRQDPGQGLRLIYYSQIVNDFQKGDIAEGYSVSREKKESFPLTVTSAQKNPTAFYLCASSSSDRVINQPQHFGDGTRLSIL.

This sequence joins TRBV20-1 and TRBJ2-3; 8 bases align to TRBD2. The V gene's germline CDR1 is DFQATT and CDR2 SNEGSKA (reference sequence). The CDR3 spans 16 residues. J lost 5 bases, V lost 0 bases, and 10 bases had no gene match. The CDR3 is CSARDMVAGTGDTQYF. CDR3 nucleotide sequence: TGCAGTGCTAGAGATATGGTAGCGGGGACGGGAGATACGCAGTATTTT.

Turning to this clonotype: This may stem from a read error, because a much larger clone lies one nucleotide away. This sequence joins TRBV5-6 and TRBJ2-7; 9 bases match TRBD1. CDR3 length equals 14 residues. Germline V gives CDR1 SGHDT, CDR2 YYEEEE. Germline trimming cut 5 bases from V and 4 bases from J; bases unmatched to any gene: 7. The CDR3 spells CASRQGAAGYEQYF. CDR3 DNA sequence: TGTGCCAGCAGACAGGGGGCCGCGGGATACGAGCAGTACTTC.

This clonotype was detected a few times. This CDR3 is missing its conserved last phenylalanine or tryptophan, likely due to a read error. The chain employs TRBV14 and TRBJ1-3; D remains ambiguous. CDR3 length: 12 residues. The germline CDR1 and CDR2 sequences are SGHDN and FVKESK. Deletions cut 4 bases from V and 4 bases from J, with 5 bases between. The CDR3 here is CASSLGGNTIYL. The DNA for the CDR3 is TGTGCCAGCAGCCTAGGAGGAAACACCATATATCTT.

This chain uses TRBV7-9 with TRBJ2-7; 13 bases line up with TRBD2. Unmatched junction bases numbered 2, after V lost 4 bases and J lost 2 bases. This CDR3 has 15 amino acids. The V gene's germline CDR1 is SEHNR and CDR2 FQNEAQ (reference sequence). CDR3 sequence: CASSWGLAGTYEQYF. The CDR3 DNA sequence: TGTGCCAGCAGCTGGGGACTAGCGGGGACCTACGAGCAGTACTTC.

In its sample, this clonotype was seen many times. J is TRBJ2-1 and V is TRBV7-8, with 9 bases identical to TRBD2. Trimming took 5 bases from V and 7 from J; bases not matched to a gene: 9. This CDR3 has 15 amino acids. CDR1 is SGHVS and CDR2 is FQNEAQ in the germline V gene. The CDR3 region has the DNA TGTGCCAGCAGCACCGGGACTAGCTCTCCTAATGAGCAGTTCTTC. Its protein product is CASSTGTSSPNEQFF.

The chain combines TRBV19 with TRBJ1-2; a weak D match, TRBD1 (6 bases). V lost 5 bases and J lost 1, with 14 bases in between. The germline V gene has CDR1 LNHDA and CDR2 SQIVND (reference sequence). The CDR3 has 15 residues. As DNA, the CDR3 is TGTGCCAGTAGTTGGACACAGGGACGTAACTATGGCTACACCTTC. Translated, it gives CASSWTQGRNYGYTF. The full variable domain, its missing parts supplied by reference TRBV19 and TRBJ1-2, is DGGITQSPKYLFRKEGQNVTLSCEQNLNHDAMYWYRQDPGQGLRLIYYSQIVNDFQKGDIAEGYSVSREKKESFPLTVTSAQKNPTAFYLCASSWTQGRNYGYTFGSGTRLTVV.

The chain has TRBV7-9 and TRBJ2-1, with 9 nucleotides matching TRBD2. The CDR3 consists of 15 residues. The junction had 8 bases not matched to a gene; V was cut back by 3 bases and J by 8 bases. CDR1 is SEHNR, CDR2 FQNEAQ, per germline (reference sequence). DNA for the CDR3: TGTGCCAGCAGCTTCCTTGCGGGAGGGGAGCATGAGCAGTTCTTC. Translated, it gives CASSFLAGGEHEQFF. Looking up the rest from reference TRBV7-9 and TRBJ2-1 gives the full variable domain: DTGVSQNPRHKITKRGQNVTFRCDPISEHNRLYWYRQTLGQGPEFLTYFQNEAQLEKSRLLSDRFSAERPKGSFSTLEIQRTEQGDSAMYLCASSFLAGGEHEQFFGPGTRLTVL.

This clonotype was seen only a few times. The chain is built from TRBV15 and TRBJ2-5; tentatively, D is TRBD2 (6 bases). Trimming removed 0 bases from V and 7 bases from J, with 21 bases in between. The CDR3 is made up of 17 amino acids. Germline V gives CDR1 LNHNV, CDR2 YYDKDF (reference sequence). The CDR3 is CATSRELPGRDGGTQYF. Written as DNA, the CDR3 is TGTGCCACCAGCAGAGAGCTCCCGGGACGCGACGGGGGGACCCAGTACTTC.

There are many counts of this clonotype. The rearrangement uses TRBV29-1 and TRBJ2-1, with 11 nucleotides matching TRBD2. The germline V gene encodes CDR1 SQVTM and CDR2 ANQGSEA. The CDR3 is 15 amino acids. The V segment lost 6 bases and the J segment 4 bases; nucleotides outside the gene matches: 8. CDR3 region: CSVEGGTSGYNEQFF. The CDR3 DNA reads TGCAGCGTGGAGGGCGGGACTAGCGGATACAATGAGCAGTTCTTC.

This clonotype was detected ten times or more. The CDR3 sequence: CASSALSGGITDTQYF. For the CDR3, the DNA is TGTGCCAGCAGCGCCCTCAGCGGGGGTATCACAGATACGCAGTATTTT. The J gene is TRBJ2-3, the V gene TRBV9; 8 positions agree with TRBD2. Trimming removed 3 bases from V and 2 bases from J; junction bases left unmatched: 8. Germline loops: CDR1 SGDLS, CDR2 YYNGEE. CDR3 length equals 16 residues.

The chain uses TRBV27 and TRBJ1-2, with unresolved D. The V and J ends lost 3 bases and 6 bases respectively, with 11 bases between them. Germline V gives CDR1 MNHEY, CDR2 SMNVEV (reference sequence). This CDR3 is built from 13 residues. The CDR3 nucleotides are TGTGCCAGCAGTTTGTCCATTTTTGATGGCTACACCTTC. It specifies CASSLSIFDGYTF.

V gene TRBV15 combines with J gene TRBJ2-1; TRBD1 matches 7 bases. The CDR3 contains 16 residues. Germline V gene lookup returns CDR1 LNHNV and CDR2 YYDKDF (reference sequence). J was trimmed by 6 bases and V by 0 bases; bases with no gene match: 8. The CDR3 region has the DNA TGTGCCACCAGCAGAGATTTAGGGGGCAGGGTCAATGAGCAGTTCTTC. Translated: CATSRDLGGRVNEQFF.

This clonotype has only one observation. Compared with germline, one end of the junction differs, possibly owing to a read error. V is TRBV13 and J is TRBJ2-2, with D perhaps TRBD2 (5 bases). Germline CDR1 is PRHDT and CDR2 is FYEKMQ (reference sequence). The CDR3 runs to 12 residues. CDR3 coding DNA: TGTGCCAGCGGCTCGAACACCGGGGAGCTGTTCTTT. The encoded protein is CASGSNTGELFF.

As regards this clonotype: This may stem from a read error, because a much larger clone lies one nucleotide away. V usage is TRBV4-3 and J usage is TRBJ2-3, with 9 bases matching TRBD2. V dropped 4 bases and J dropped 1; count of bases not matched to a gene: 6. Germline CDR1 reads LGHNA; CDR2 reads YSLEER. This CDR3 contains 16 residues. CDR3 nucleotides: TGCGCCAGCAGCCCAAGGACTAGCGACCGCACAGATACGCAGTATTTT. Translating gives CASSPRTSDRTDTQYF.

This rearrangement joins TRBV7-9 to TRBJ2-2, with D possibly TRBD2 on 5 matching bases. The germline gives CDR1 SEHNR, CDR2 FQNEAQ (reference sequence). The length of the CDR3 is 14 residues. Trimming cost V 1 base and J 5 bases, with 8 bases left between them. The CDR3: CASSLGKRTGELFF. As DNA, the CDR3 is TGTGCCAGCAGCTTAGGGAAGCGGACCGGGGAGCTGTTTTTT.

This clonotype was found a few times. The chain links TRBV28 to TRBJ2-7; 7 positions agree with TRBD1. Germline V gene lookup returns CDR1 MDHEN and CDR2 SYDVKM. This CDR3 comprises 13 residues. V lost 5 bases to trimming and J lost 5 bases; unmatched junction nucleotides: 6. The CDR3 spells CASSPDRVDEQYF. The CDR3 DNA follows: TGTGCCAGCAGTCCCGACAGGGTCGACGAGCAGTACTTC. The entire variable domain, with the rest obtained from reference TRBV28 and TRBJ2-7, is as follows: DVKVTQSSRYLVKRTGEKVFLECVQDMDHENMFWYRQDPGLGLRLIYFSYDVKMKEKGDIPEGYSVSREKKERFSLILESASTNQTSMYLCASSPDRVDEQYFGPGTRLTVT.

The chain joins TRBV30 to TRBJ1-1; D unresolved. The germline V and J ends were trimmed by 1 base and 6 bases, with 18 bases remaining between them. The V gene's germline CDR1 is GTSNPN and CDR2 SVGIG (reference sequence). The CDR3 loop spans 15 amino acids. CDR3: CAWSAFGRREAEAFF. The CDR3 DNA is TGTGCCTGGAGTGCCTTCGGCCGGCGAGAGGCTGAAGCTTTCTTT.

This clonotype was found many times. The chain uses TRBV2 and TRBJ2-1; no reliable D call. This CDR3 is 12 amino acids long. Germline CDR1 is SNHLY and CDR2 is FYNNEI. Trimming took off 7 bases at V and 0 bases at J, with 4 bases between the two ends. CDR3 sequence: CASTTSYNEQFF. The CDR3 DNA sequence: TGTGCCAGCACAACCTCCTACAATGAGCAGTTCTTC.